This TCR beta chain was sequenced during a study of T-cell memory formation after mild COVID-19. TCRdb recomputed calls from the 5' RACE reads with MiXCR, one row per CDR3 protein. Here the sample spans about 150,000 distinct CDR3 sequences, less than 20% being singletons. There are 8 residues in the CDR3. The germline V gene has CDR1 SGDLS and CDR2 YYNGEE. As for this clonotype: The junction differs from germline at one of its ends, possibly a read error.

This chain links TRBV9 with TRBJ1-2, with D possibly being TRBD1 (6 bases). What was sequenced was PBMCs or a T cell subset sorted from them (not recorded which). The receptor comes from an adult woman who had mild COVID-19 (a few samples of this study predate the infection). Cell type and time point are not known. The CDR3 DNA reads TGTGCCAGCACCCTTGACAGGTTC. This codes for CASTLDRF.